This T cell receptor (beta chain) emerged from a study of T cells after yellow fever vaccination. Germline lookup yields CDR1 SGHVS and CDR2 FNYEAQ. The CDR3 length is 15 residues. The J segment lost 7 bases and the V segment lost 1 base, leaving 6 bases of the junction unmatched. Study-level results: Within FACS-sorted repertoires, abundant clonotypes contaminating from the bulk population could be present. Clones from primary vaccination mostly reappeared after the booster (over 95% CD4, roughly 87% CD8). A limited proportion of clonotypes was detected within both the CD4 and CD8 compartments.

The TCR cDNA carried a universal primer site and UMIs from 5'RACE template switching. TCRdb called the 5' RACE reads again in MiXCR, with one record for every CDR3 protein. The table records hundreds of thousands of distinct CDR3 sequences, roughly a sixth of them present only once. This clonotype appeared a few times. Its antigen is currently unknown. The sequence derives from a man younger than 35 who received the YFV17D yellow fever vaccine. V gene TRBV7-6 combines with J gene TRBJ1-5, with 8 bases identical to TRBD1. Sequenced material: PBMCs, taken less than 6 days after the first yellow fever vaccination. DNA for the CDR3: TGTGCCAGCAGCTTAGACGGACAGGGTTGGCAGCCCCAGCATTTT. It specifies CASSLDGQGWQPQHF.